Described below is a single TCR beta chain sequence and its context. Its antigen remains unidentified. The CDR3 is cut off 3 residues early in the read; its end comes from the germline J gene. The data belong to a study of T cell clonality in common variable immunodeficiency. Patients and controls were mostly of Caucasian heritage. Whole-study findings and limits: Patient heterogeneity in the CVID cohort limited correlations between repertoire features and clinical complications. Compared with controls, CVID subjects had fewer shared TCRbeta clones. CVID subjects had higher TCRbeta clonality than healthy controls, most marked in about a third.

Looked up from germline, CDR1 is SEHNR and CDR2 is FQNEAQ (reference sequence). There are 13 residues in the CDR3. Sequencing used immunoSEQ multiplex PCR; TCRdb keeps in-frame clones, though not all of them. This sample includes about 52,000 clones with no singletons; its ten biggest clones take up about 1.8%. This TCR derives from a person between 18 and 75 years old in good health. V is TRBV7-9 and J is TRBJ2-4, with D tentatively TRBD2 (6 bases). Sequenced material: peripheral blood mononuclear cells. CDR3 sequence: CASSQGAGYGQYF. The sequenced CDR3 bases are TGTGCCAGCAGCCAAGGGGCGGGGTATGGT.